This T cell receptor beta chain is drawn from a study of blood T cells in healthy people across ages. For this clonotype: The antigen is not known.

Alongside a J-beta primer mix, a sample-barcoded 5' primer served in a second PCR lasting about 7 to 11 cycles. All samples yielded 2.5 million or more CDR3-containing paired-end reads. MiXCR, applied by TCRdb to the 5' RACE reads, yields one record per CDR3 protein. The table lists about 830,000 distinct CDR3 sequences, approximately 65% of them singletons, with about a quarter in the top ten. The CDR3 loop spans 18 amino acids. The V gene's germline CDR1 is SGDLS and CDR2 YYNGEE. After removal of 4 bases from V and 2 bases from J, the junction contained 15 bases not matched to a gene. Study findings and constraints: Diversity of TCR beta per million T cells declined in a roughly linear way with age. Considered underestimates were the diversity estimates obtained from one million T cells.

Per individual sample, total RNA of at least 5 micrograms was extracted. The chain uses TRBV9 and TRBJ2-3; 8 bases map to TRBD2. The receptor comes from a man aged 25 to 45 in good health. Material: blood. CDR3 sequence reads: CASSPSGIGGANTDTQYF. The DNA for the CDR3 is TGTGCCAGCAGCCCCAGTGGAATCGGGGGGGCTAACACAGATACGCAGTATTTT.